These T cell receptor beta chains were read from a single sample in a study of T cell responses to AZD1222 COVID-19 vaccine. Measured with immunoSEQ multiplex PCR; TCRdb has only the in-frame clones, and not every one. The sample contains under 200,000 clones, roughly 90% of which appear only once. The specimen comprised peripheral blood, sampled on day 0 of AZD1222 vaccination. These receptors came from an adult in good health. Both conserved end residues are part of each CDR3. A D gene is named only where the DNA matches it firmly. Expanded clones get a size class; other rows say once, few or many, or leave the size out.

V	J	D	size	CDR3	DNA
TRBV5-6	TRBJ1-1	-	-	CASSPAAGKRTEAFF	TGTGCCAGCAGCCCCGCTGCAGGGAAGAGAACTGAAGCTTTCTTT
TRBV5-1	TRBJ2-3	TRBD2	-	CASSRTSGRADTQYF	TGCGCCAGCAGCCGGACTAGCGGGAGGGCAGATACGCAGTATTTT
TRBV5-4	TRBJ2-7	-	-	CASSLGAGGSYEQYF	TGTGCCAGCAGCTTGGGGGCAGGGGGGTCCTACGAGCAGTACTTC
TRBV6-5	TRBJ2-7	-	-	CASSYRLDGAYEQYF	TGTGCCAGCAGTTATCGGCTAGACGGGGCCTACGAGCAGTACTTC
TRBV6-5	TRBJ2-2	TRBD1	-	CASRQGSGITGELFF	TGTGCCAGCAGACAGGGGTCGGGTATCACCGGGGAGCTGTTTTTT
TRBV28	TRBJ1-2	-	-	CASRGGTRQVGYTF	TGTGCCAGCAGGGGGGGGACTAGGCAGGTTGGCTACACCTTC
TRBV12-3/TRBV12-4	TRBJ1-4	-	few	CASSLSGLEKLFF	TGTGCCAGCAGTTTGAGTGGGCTTGAAAAACTGTTTTTT
TRBV5-1	TRBJ2-3	-	once	CASSLGGASTDTQYF	TGCGCCAGCAGCTTGGGCGGGGCTAGCACAGATACGCAGTATTTT
TRBV13	TRBJ1-2	TRBD1	-	CASSPDRGDGYTF	TGTGCCAGCAGCCCAGACAGGGGGGATGGCTACACCTTC
TRBV24-1	TRBJ2-1	TRBD2	-	CATSDFEAGGSYNEQFF	TGTGCCACCAGTGATTTTGAAGCGGGGGGCTCCTACAATGAGCAGTTCTTC
TRBV6-1	TRBJ1-2	-	-	CASSELGSYGYTF	TGTGCCAGCAGTGAACTAGGTAGCTATGGCTACACCTTC
TRBV28	TRBJ1-5	-	-	CASSLLGNQPQHF	TGTGCCAGCAGTTTATTGGGCAATCAGCCCCAGCATTTT
TRBV28	TRBJ1-1	TRBD1	-	CASRLTGGNPEAFF	TGTGCCAGCAGGCTGACAGGGGGTAACCCTGAAGCTTTCTTT
TRBV12-5	TRBJ1-4	-	few	CASGAATTNEKLFF	TGTGCTAGTGGTGCCGCCACAACTAATGAAAAACTGTTTTTT
TRBV7-2	TRBJ2-7	-	once	CASSLYSLYEQYF	TGTGCCAGCAGCTTATACTCCCTTTACGAGCAGTACTTC
TRBV6-1	TRBJ1-5	-	-	CASSERQSGNQPQHF	TGTGCCAGCAGTGAAAGACAGAGTGGCAATCAGCCCCAGCATTTT
TRBV15	TRBJ2-3	TRBD2	-	CATSQGGTDTQYF	TGTGCCACCAGCCAGGGAGGGACAGATACGCAGTATTTT
TRBV30	TRBJ1-4	-	-	CAWSVERLGEKLFF	TGTGCCTGGAGTGTTGAGAGGCTAGGAGAAAAACTGTTTTTT
TRBV6-2/TRBV6-3	TRBJ2-5	TRBD2	-	CASSSRLAGGRETQYF	TGTGCCAGCAGTTCCAGACTAGCGGGGGGGCGAGAGACCCAGTACTTC
TRBV30	TRBJ2-7	-	-	CAWSSGFEQYF	TGTGCCTGGAGTTCGGGCTTCGAGCAGTACTTC
TRBV4-1	TRBJ1-5	-	-	CASSQDPGNSNQPQHF	TGCGCCAGCAGCCAAGACCCAGGAAATTCGAATCAGCCCCAGCATTTT
TRBV5-1	TRBJ2-7	-	few	CASSRGTVTSEQYF	TGCGCCAGCAGCCGCGGGACAGTTACATCCGAGCAGTACTTC
TRBV28	TRBJ1-2	TRBD1	-	CASSFAHRDSYGYTF	TGTGCCAGCAGTTTCGCTCACCGGGACAGTTATGGCTACACCTTC
TRBV5-4	TRBJ1-1	-	-	CASSLGAVAMNTEAFF	TGTGCCAGCAGCTTGGGGGCAGTAGCTATGAACACTGAAGCTTTCTTT
TRBV18	TRBJ1-4	TRBD1	-	CASSQRDRGGEKLFF	TGTGCCAGCTCACAAAGGGACAGGGGAGGTGAAAAACTGTTTTTT
TRBV7-2	TRBJ1-1	-	-	CASSLRSRPEPEAFF	TGTGCCAGCAGCCTAAGAAGCAGACCTGAACCTGAAGCTTTCTTT
TRBV6-5	TRBJ2-7	-	-	CASSFTRGLYEQYF	TGTGCCAGCAGTTTCACCCGGGGGCTCTACGAGCAGTACTTC
TRBV6-5	TRBJ1-2	-	-	CASGQGHPAYGYTF	TGTGCCAGCGGCCAGGGACACCCCGCCTATGGCTACACCTTC
TRBV28	TRBJ2-5	TRBD2	-	CASSLRGVKTQYF	TGTGCCAGCAGTTTACGGGGGGTCAAGACCCAGTACTTC
TRBV6-9	TRBJ2-7	TRBD1	-	CASSSTTGYSYEQYF	TGTGCCAGCAGTTCCACGACAGGGTACTCCTACGAGCAGTACTTC
TRBV28	TRBJ1-5	TRBD1	-	CASSFLGRQGGNQPQHF	TGTGCCAGCAGTTTTTTGGGTAGACAGGGCGGCAATCAGCCCCAGCATTTT
TRBV18	TRBJ1-2	-	few	CASSPPAGNYGYTF	TGTGCCAGCTCACCACCGGCAGGGAACTATGGCTACACCTTC
TRBV5-4	TRBJ1-1	-	-	CASSLAGRNTEAFF	TGTGCCAGCAGCTTGGCGGGCCGGAACACTGAAGCTTTCTTT
TRBV5-5	TRBJ2-3	-	-	CASSLGSLDTQYF	TGTGCCAGCAGCTTGGGGTCATTGGATACGCAGTATTTT
TRBV7-6	TRBJ1-1	-	-	CASSLGTANTEAFF	TGTGCCAGCAGCCTAGGTACCGCGAACACTGAAGCTTTCTTT
TRBV7-6	TRBJ2-1	-	few	CASSLGNTYNEQFF	TGTGCCAGCAGCTTAGGGAATACTTACAATGAGCAGTTCTTC
TRBV11-2	TRBJ2-7	-	few	CASSQDPFYSYEQYF	TGTGCCAGCAGCCAGGACCCATTCTACTCCTACGAGCAGTACTTC